Given below is one TCR beta chain in context. Antigen specificity is unknown. An end of the junction does not agree with germline; a read error may underlie this. Per germline, CDR1 SEHNR and CDR2 FQNEAQ (reference sequence). The CDR3 runs to 14 residues. Unique molecular identifiers were in the cDNA, with template-switch universal primer binding. In TCRdb, the 5' RACE reads were re-called with MiXCR into one record per CDR3 protein. This repertoire shows 200,000 to 250,000 distinct CDR3 sequences, about 7% found once; its top ten account for 3% to 4%. The data derive from a study of identical twins. Everyone who donated was a healthy Caucasian. Study-level points and caveats: Sharing of beta out-of-frame sequences by twins showed a weaker excess.

These data were also filed under a second study, of yellow fever vaccine responses in identical twins.

This receptor was identified in a woman younger than 30 in good health. Source material: memory (CD45RO+) T cells sorted from blood. This chain uses TRBV7-9 with TRBJ2-7; D not resolved. In DNA form, the CDR3 reads TGTGCCGGCAGCCCAGCAATGAGCTCCTACGAGCAGTACTTC. Translated, it gives CAGSPAMSSYEQYF.